The next 30 T cell receptor beta chains were all read from a single sample in a study of cytomegalovirus exposure and HLA in healthy donors. Profiled with immunoSEQ multiplex PCR; TCRdb holds only in-frame clones, not every one. The repertoire includes roughly 250,000 clones, around 88% of them detected once, and over 0.95% sits in the top ten. The source material was PBMCs. These receptors all come from a woman aged 30 to 39 in good health and CMV-seropositive.

CDR3 in DNA: TGTGCCAGCAGCCCCGAAAGGTGGAGGAACACCGGGGAGCTGTTTTTT. Amino acids: CASSPERWRNTGELFF. The rearrangement joins TRBV11-3 to TRBJ2-2; D is unresolved. The CDR3 spans 16 residues. The germline V gene has CDR1 SGHNT and CDR2 YENEEA. V was pared by 5 bases and J by 1 base, with 14 bases between.

The J gene is TRBJ2-1, the V gene TRBV5-1, with D unresolved. CDR1 and CDR2 (germline): SGHRS, YFSETQ. Between the trimmed V and J ends, which lost 4 bases and 6 bases, there was a span of 5 bases. CDR3 size: 11 residues. CDR3 sequence: CASSDTNEQFF. The CDR3 coding sequence is TGCGCCAGCAGCGACACCAATGAGCAGTTCTTC. The full variable domain, in which reference TRBV5-1 and TRBJ2-1 provide the parts outside the CDR3, is KAGVTQTPRYLIKTRGQQVTLSCSPISGHRSVSWYQQTPGQGLQFLFEYFSETQRNKGNFPGRFSGRQFSNSRSEMNVSTLELGDSALYLCASSDTNEQFFGPGTRLTVL.

The CDR3 nucleotides are TGCGCCAGCAGCCAGGGCTTGATTTACGAGCAGTACTTC. It is translated as CASSQGLIYEQYF. This chain joins TRBV4-1 and TRBJ2-7; no clear D gene. Trimming removed 3 bases from V and 4 bases from J, with 10 bases in between. This CDR3 has 13 amino acids. In germline, CDR1 is MGHRA, CDR2 YSYEKL.

The rearrangement links TRBV15 to TRBJ1-2; D might be TRBD1 (6 bases). This CDR3 has 15 amino acids. Trimming took off 0 bases at V and 5 bases at J, with 13 bases between the two ends. CDR1 is LNHNV, CDR2 YYDKDF, per germline (reference sequence). This CDR3 is CATSRDRTASYGYTF. CDR3 DNA: TGTGCCACCAGCAGAGATAGGACAGCTTCGTATGGCTACACCTTC.

This chain uses TRBV5-1 with TRBJ2-7; a possible D gene is TRBD2 (7 bases). Trimming took 0 bases from V and 6 from J, leaving 10 bases between them. In germline, CDR1 is SGHRS, CDR2 YFSETQ. The CDR3 sequence is 13 residues long. As DNA, the CDR3 is TGCGCCAGCAGCTTGGCCGGGGGGCTCGAGCAGTACTTC. This gives the protein CASSLAGGLEQYF.

The chain couples TRBV30 to TRBJ1-5; D ambiguous. Looked up from germline, CDR1 is GTSNPN and CDR2 is SVGIG (reference sequence). Trimming removed 2 bases at V and 7 bases at J, with 24 bases between. The CDR3 loop spans 17 amino acids. CDR3 residues: CAWSRSRSGRSEQPQHF. CDR3 coding DNA: TGTGCCTGGAGTAGATCCCGGTCGGGGAGATCAGAGCAGCCCCAGCATTTT.

The chain couples TRBV29-1 to TRBJ1-1; 7 positions agree with TRBD1. V was clipped by 7 bases and J by 4 bases; unmatched bases: 15. CDR3 length: 15 amino acids. Germline loops: CDR1 SQVTM, CDR2 ANQGSEA. The CDR3 coding sequence is TGCAGCGGCGACAGGGTCCCGTTTTCTGGCACTGAAGCTTTCTTT. Protein product: CSGDRVPFSGTEAFF.

The J gene is TRBJ1-2, the V gene TRBV30; 7 bases map to TRBD1. The germline CDR1 and CDR2 sequences are GTSNPN and SVGIG (reference sequence). This CDR3 has 16 amino acids. Trimming took 3 bases from V and 4 from J; bases not matched to a gene: 14. CDR3 residues: CAWRNYGTDNLYGYTF. CDR3 sequence (DNA): TGTGCCTGGAGAAACTATGGGACAGATAATCTCTATGGCTACACCTTC.

V usage is TRBV6-5 and J usage is TRBJ1-2; D is perhaps TRBD1 (6 bases). Trimming cost V 6 bases and J 4 bases, with 12 bases left between them. Germline CDR1 MNHEY, CDR2 SVGAGI. The CDR3 loop spans 13 amino acids. The CDR3 DNA sequence: TGTGCCAGCAGACTAGGACAGTCCTATGGCTACACCTTC. Its protein product is CASRLGQSYGYTF.

The chain combines TRBV19 with TRBJ2-7; the match to TRBD1 covers 7 bases. Germline values: CDR1 LNHDA, CDR2 SQIVND (reference sequence). Losses at the gene ends were 5 bases for V and 1 base for J; bases not matched to a gene: 11. The length of the CDR3 is 16 residues. CDR3 DNA: TGTGCCAGTAGTGCCCCGGGACAGAAAGGTTCCTACGAGCAGTACTTC. Protein sequence: CASSAPGQKGSYEQYF. The full variable domain, completed using reference TRBV19 and TRBJ2-7, is DGGITQSPKYLFRKEGQNVTLSCEQNLNHDAMYWYRQDPGQGLRLIYYSQIVNDFQKGDIAEGYSVSREKKESFPLTVTSAQKNPTAFYLCASSAPGQKGSYEQYFGPGTRLTVT.

The V and J genes are TRBV18 and TRBJ1-1; D gene uncertain. This CDR3 has 16 amino acids. CDR1 and CDR2 (germline): KGHSH, LQKENI. V was clipped by 3 bases and J by 0 bases, with 14 bases between them. In nucleotides, the CDR3 is TGTGCCAGCTCACCCCCGGCGAGGTCCATGAACACTGAAGCTTTCTTT. Amino acids: CASSPPARSMNTEAFF.

This clone was observed a handful of times. This sequence joins TRBV30 and TRBJ1-2; D ambiguous. V lost 0 bases, J lost 4 bases, and 3 bases lay in between. CDR1 and CDR2 from the germline V gene are GTSNPN and SVGIG (reference sequence). The CDR3 totals 11 residues. The CDR3 region has the DNA TGTGCCTGGAGTGTCGGCTATGGCTACACCTTC. It translates to CAWSVGYGYTF.

This sequence joins TRBV30 and TRBJ2-2; 7 bases are shared with TRBD2. There are 14 residues in the CDR3. The V gene end was trimmed by 6 bases and the J gene end by 6 bases; junction bases not matched to a gene: 10. CDR1 is GTSNPN and CDR2 is SVGIG in the germline V gene (reference sequence). CDR3 in DNA: TGTGCCTGCGATGGGGGGAGGGCCCCCGGGGAGCTGTTTTTT. It translates to CACDGGRAPGELFF.

This clone was observed a few times. This chain links TRBV15 with TRBJ2-5; D is unclear. CDR3 length: 15 residues. V was pared by 5 bases and J by 0 bases, with 13 bases between. Germline V lookup: CDR1 LNHNV, CDR2 YYDKDF (reference sequence). CDR3 in DNA: TGTGCCACCAGCCGAGTGGGCCTCAACCAAGAGACCCAGTACTTC. Translated, it gives CATSRVGLNQETQYF. Full variable domain (remainder filled in from reference TRBV15 and TRBJ2-5): DAMVIQNPRYQVTQFGKPVTLSCSQTLNHNVMYWYQQKSSQAPKLLFHYYDKDFNNEADTPDNFQSRRPNTSFCFLDIRSPGLGDTAMYLCATSRVGLNQETQYFGPGTRLLVL.

The chain uses TRBV5-1 and TRBJ2-2; TRBD1 matches at 8 bases. The V and J ends lost 0 bases and 7 bases, in that order; junction bases with no gene match: 8. CDR1 and CDR2 from the germline V gene are SGHRS and YFSETQ. The CDR3 loop spans 16 amino acids. In DNA form, the CDR3 reads TGCGCCAGCAGCTTGGTGCCCGTAGGACAGGGCGGGGAGCTGTTTTTT. It translates to CASSLVPVGQGGELFF.

As regards this clone: Mismatch with germline at one junction end may stem from a read error. This chain links TRBV19 with TRBJ2-3; TRBD1 matches at 10 bases. The CDR3 consists of 18 residues. Germline CDR1 is LNHDA and CDR2 is SQIVND (reference sequence). In DNA, the CDR3 is TGTGCCAGTACTATAGCCTATAGGGACAGGGGTAGCACAGATACGCAGTATTTT. Its protein product is CASTIAYRDRGSTDTQYF.

V gene TRBV25-1 combines with J gene TRBJ2-7, with 10 bases identical to TRBD2. Germline V lookup: CDR1 MGHDK, CDR2 SYGVNS. The V and J ends lost 4 bases and 3 bases, in that order; junction bases with no gene match: 3. The CDR3 is 14 amino acids. This CDR3 is CASSAGLAVYEQYF. The CDR3 nucleotides are TGTGCCAGCAGTGCAGGACTAGCGGTCTACGAGCAGTACTTC.

V usage is TRBV5-1 and J usage is TRBJ2-3; 7 positions agree with TRBD2. With V trimmed by 2 bases and J by 7 bases, 10 bases remained unmatched. The V gene's germline CDR1 is SGHRS and CDR2 YFSETQ. The CDR3 is 15 residues long. The CDR3 here is CASSFGGGAQHTQYF. The DNA for the CDR3 is TGCGCCAGCAGCTTCGGGGGAGGGGCACAACATACGCAGTATTTT.

The gene calls are TRBV2 and TRBJ1-1; D uncertain. Germline loops: CDR1 SNHLY, CDR2 FYNNEI. Trimming shortened V by 5 bases and J by 1 base, and 8 bases separated the two germline ends. The CDR3 extends over 13 amino acids. CDR3 sequence: CASSLGQNTEAFF. The CDR3, as DNA: TGTGCCAGCAGTCTTGGCCAGAACACTGAAGCTTTCTTT.

The chain combines TRBV6-5 with TRBJ2-7; 8 bases agree with TRBD1. V was pared by 5 bases and J by 2 bases, with 5 bases of the junction left unmatched. There are 14 residues in the CDR3. Germline V gene sequence: CDR1 MNHEY, CDR2 SVGAGI. In nucleotides, the CDR3 is TGTGCCAGCAGTCTGACAGGGGATACCTACGAGCAGTACTTC. Protein product: CASSLTGDTYEQYF.

This clone was seen once. This chain links TRBV27 with TRBJ1-1; D is ambiguous. The V gene lost 2 bases and the J gene lost 5 bases, with 9 bases spanning the gap. Germline values: CDR1 MNHEY, CDR2 SMNVEV (reference sequence). The CDR3 loop spans 13 amino acids. The CDR3 sequence: CASSLGILTEAFF. The CDR3 nucleotides read TGTGCCAGCAGTTTAGGCATTCTTACTGAAGCTTTCTTT.

This chain joins TRBV6-4 and TRBJ1-1; D remains ambiguous. V was cut by 3 bases and J by 3 bases, with 8 bases left in between. Per germline, CDR1 MRHNA and CDR2 SNTAGT. The CDR3 sequence is 13 residues long. CDR3 in amino acids: CASSEEEDTEAFF. CDR3 in DNA: TGTGCCAGCAGTGAGGAGGAGGACACTGAAGCTTTCTTT.

The chain carries TRBV21-1 and TRBJ1-5; the DNA was not compared with TRBD1, the D call given in the table. TRBV21-1 has pseudogene status. The CDR3 consists of 17 residues. The CDR3 sequence is CASSKSEDSYSNQPQHF. The CDR3 region has the DNA TGTGCCAGCAGCAAAAGTGAGGACAGCTATAGCAATCAGCCCCAGCATTTT.

The V gene is TRBV28, the J gene TRBJ2-3; D is possibly TRBD2 (5 bases). V lost 7 bases and J lost 4, with 12 bases in between. The CDR3 spans 13 residues. CDR1 and CDR2 (germline): MDHEN, SYDVKM. The CDR3 sequence: CASTQRAADTQYF. CDR3 nucleotide sequence: TGTGCCAGCACCCAGAGGGCGGCAGATACGCAGTATTTT. Using reference TRBV28 and TRBJ2-3 for the parts outside the CDR3, the full variable domain is DVKVTQSSRYLVKRTGEKVFLECVQDMDHENMFWYRQDPGLGLRLIYFSYDVKMKEKGDIPEGYSVSREKKERFSLILESASTNQTSMYLCASTQRAADTQYFGPGTRLTVL.

This sequence joins TRBV2 and TRBJ1-1, with a weak D call TRBD1 (6 bases). Trimming removed 10 bases from V and 10 bases from J, with 19 bases in between. This CDR3 region has 12 residues. Germline V gene sequence: CDR1 SNHLY, CDR2 FYNNEI. This CDR3 reads CATHREGWRAFF. The CDR3 coding sequence is TGTGCCACCCACAGGGAGGGATGGCGAGCTTTCTTT.

The rearrangement links TRBV5-1 to TRBJ1-1; a weak D match, TRBD1 (5 bases). Germline CDR1 reads SGHRS; CDR2 reads YFSETQ. Trimming took 4 bases from V and 2 from J, leaving 15 bases between them. The CDR3 extends over 15 amino acids. The CDR3 loop is CASSPGGGINTEAFF. CDR3 DNA: TGCGCCAGCAGCCCCGGGGGGGGTATAAACACTGAAGCTTTCTTT.

CDR3 region: CASSRAPPRADTQYF. The CDR3 bases are TGCGCCAGCAGCCGCGCACCCCCACGTGCAGATACGCAGTATTTT. The gene calls are TRBV5-1 and TRBJ2-3; no clear D gene. The germline CDR1 and CDR2 sequences are SGHRS and YFSETQ. The CDR3 is made up of 15 amino acids. V lost 4 bases and J lost 4, with 16 bases in between.

This rearrangement joins TRBV7-9 to TRBJ1-1; D is ambiguous. V dropped 7 bases and J dropped 4 bases, with 13 bases sitting between them. The CDR3 runs 13 residues. The germline CDR1 and CDR2 sequences are SEHNR and FQNEAQ (reference sequence). The CDR3 reads CASTPRGGTEAFF. In DNA, the CDR3 is TGTGCCAGCACCCCTCGGGGTGGCACTGAAGCTTTCTTT.

The chain has TRBV10-3 and TRBJ2-5; unclear D gene. The CDR3 consists of 13 residues. V was shortened by 7 bases and J by 0 bases, with 9 bases between the two germline ends. Looked up from germline, CDR1 is ENHRY and CDR2 is SYGVKD. CDR3 residues: CAIKGAYQETQYF. In DNA form, the CDR3 reads TGTGCCATCAAAGGAGCGTACCAAGAGACCCAGTACTTC.

CDR3 in amino acids: CASSFGLAGGPYEQYF. CDR3 nucleotides: TGTGCCAGCAGCTTCGGTCTAGCGGGAGGGCCCTACGAGCAGTACTTC. This chain connects TRBV7-9 to TRBJ2-7, with 12 bases lining up with TRBD2. The CDR3 contains 16 residues. The germline V gene encodes CDR1 SEHNR and CDR2 FQNEAQ (reference sequence). Germline trimming cut 3 bases from V and 2 bases from J; bases unmatched to any gene: 5.